This T cell receptor beta chain was sequenced in a study of blood T cell repertoires in COVID-19. Study-level background: Sites in the United States, Italy and Spain provided acute and convalescent COVID-19 samples. T cells, B-cell-depleted T cells, or PBMCs supplied cDNA or gDNA.

Germline CDR1 and CDR2: SQVTM and ANQGSEA. The CDR3 loop spans 14 amino acids. J was trimmed by 3 bases and V by 1 base; bases with no gene match: 3. This clone has a single count. In the source study's methods: Reference gene primer amplification in the assay estimated nucleated cell counts. Libraries were prepared by immunoSEQ multiplex PCR; TCRdb keeps only in-frame clonotypes and omits some of them. V, J and clone size derive from that table, while D and trimming were established from the DNA sequence. This table has some 99,000 clones, approximately 90% appearing once. This chain joins TRBV29-1 and TRBJ2-3; 8 positions agree with TRBD1. The clonotype originates from a man in his 70s with acute or convalescent COVID-19. Sequencing was performed on peripheral blood. CDR3 DNA sequence: TGCAGCGTTGAAGGGCAGGGGGCTACAGATACGCAGTATTTT. Protein product: CSVEGQGATDTQYF.